A single sample gave rise to the 18 T cell receptor beta chains below, sequenced in a study of somatic mutations in cytotoxic T cells in rheumatoid arthritis. The data were produced by immunoSEQ multiplex PCR, yet TCRdb's version contains in-frame clones alone and is incomplete. The table shows about 5,000 clones, with approximately 78% occurring only once. Sequenced material: CD8+ T cells sorted from blood. The receptors shown here come from an adult with rheumatoid arthritis.

The V call is TRBV19, the J call TRBJ2-7, with D hard to call. Germline V CDR1 and CDR2: LNHDA, SQIVND (reference sequence). The V end lost 3 bases, the J end lost 3 bases, and 6 bases lay between the germline ends. There are 12 residues in the CDR3. The CDR3 DNA follows: TGTGCCAGTAGTATTAACAACTACGAGCAGTACTTC. Its protein is CASSINNYEQYF.

The V call is TRBV19, the J call TRBJ2-1; 8 nucleotides align to TRBD2. With V trimmed by 4 bases and J by 3 bases, 11 bases remained unmatched. CDR1 LNHDA and CDR2 SQIVND come from the germline V gene (reference sequence). The CDR3 sequence is 17 residues long. CDR3 DNA sequence: TGTGCCAGTAGTAGGGAAGGCCGGGGGGGTATCTACAATGAGCAGTTCTTC. Its translation: CASSREGRGGIYNEQFF.

The rearrangement links TRBV19 to TRBJ2-1; 9 bases line up with TRBD1. Germline V lookup: CDR1 LNHDA, CDR2 SQIVND (reference sequence). The V and J ends lost 6 bases and 6 bases, in that order; junction bases with no gene match: 9. This CDR3 contains 15 residues. CDR3 sequence: CASSQPTGGPNEQFF. CDR3 nucleotide sequence: TGTGCCAGTAGCCAACCGACAGGGGGGCCCAATGAGCAGTTCTTC. The full variable domain, its missing parts supplied by reference TRBV19 and TRBJ2-1, is DGGITQSPKYLFRKEGQNVTLSCEQNLNHDAMYWYRQDPGQGLRLIYYSQIVNDFQKGDIAEGYSVSREKKESFPLTVTSAQKNPTAFYLCASSQPTGGPNEQFFGPGTRLTVL.

V and J are TRBV4-1 and TRBJ2-2; TRBD1 matches at 10 bases. CDR3 length equals 15 residues. The germline gives CDR1 MGHRA, CDR2 YSYEKL. Germline trimming cut 2 bases from V and 5 bases from J; bases unmatched to any gene: 2. The CDR3 here is CASSQPGQGTGELFF. In DNA form, the CDR3 reads TGCGCCAGCAGCCAACCGGGACAGGGGACCGGGGAGCTGTTTTTT.

This chain uses TRBV19 with TRBJ1-2; D is perhaps TRBD1 (5 bases). Looked up from germline, CDR1 is LNHDA and CDR2 is SQIVND (reference sequence). The V gene lost 5 bases and the J gene lost 6 bases, with 13 bases spanning the gap. The CDR3 runs to 13 residues. The CDR3 DNA reads as TGTGCCAGTAGTGTCCAGGGTCACGATGGCTACACCTTC. Encoded protein: CASSVQGHDGYTF.

By sample share, this clone is medium-sized. The V and J genes are TRBV19 and TRBJ2-1; a weak D match, TRBD2 (5 bases). The CDR3 sequence is 14 residues long. Germline values: CDR1 LNHDA, CDR2 SQIVND (reference sequence). Trimming took off 7 bases at V and 7 bases at J, with 17 bases between the two ends. This CDR3 is CASNPPNRLNEQFF. The CDR3 DNA sequence: TGTGCCAGTAATCCGCCGAACAGACTAAATGAGCAGTTCTTC.

The chain employs TRBV11-3 and TRBJ1-1; weak D call: TRBD1 (6 bases). The CDR3 length is 13 residues. Germline CDR1 and CDR2: SGHNT and YENEEA. Trimming left V 3 bases short and J 4 bases short, with 9 bases between. The CDR3 DNA sequence: TGTGCCAGCAGCTTCCAGGGGTTCACTGAAGCTTTCTTT. As protein: CASSFQGFTEAFF.

The chain uses TRBV6-1 and TRBJ1-6, with D perhaps TRBD1 (5 bases). Trimming took 1 base from V and 7 from J, leaving 14 bases between them. This CDR3 has 16 amino acids. Germline V lookup: CDR1 MNHNS, CDR2 SASEGT. Written as DNA, the CDR3 is TGTGCCAGCAGTGAAGATTTAAGGGGCTGGAATTCACCCCTCCACTTT. Translated: CASSEDLRGWNSPLHF.

The chain joins TRBV11-2 to TRBJ2-7; TRBD2 might be the D (5 bases). V lost 5 bases to trimming and J lost 6 bases, with 14 bases between them. This CDR3 has 13 amino acids. CDR1 and CDR2 from the germline V gene are SGHAT and FQNNGV. Written as DNA, the CDR3 is TGTGCCAGCAGCCGGAGAGGGCTCGGCGAGCAGTACTTC. It is translated as CASSRRGLGEQYF.

The rearrangement uses TRBV7-2 and TRBJ2-5, with TRBD2 identical over 9 bases. V was clipped by 0 bases and J by 5 bases; unmatched bases: 13. Germline CDR1 is SGHTA and CDR2 is FQGNSA. The CDR3 spans 18 residues. The CDR3 spells CASSLAGNAGGPWETQYF. The CDR3 DNA reads TGTGCCAGCAGCTTAGCCGGTAACGCGGGGGGGCCTTGGGAGACCCAGTACTTC.

V gene TRBV5-5 combines with J gene TRBJ2-7; 10 positions agree with TRBD2. CDR1 is SGHKS, CDR2 YYEKEE, per germline (reference sequence). The CDR3 sequence is 15 residues long. The V and J ends lost 5 bases and 2 bases, in that order; junction bases with no gene match: 7. Here the CDR3 DNA reads TGTGCCAGCAGTTACCTAGCGGGGGACCCCTACGAGCAGTACTTC. This translates into CASSYLAGDPYEQYF.

CDR3 loop: CASSLAGSSYEQYF. In DNA, the CDR3 is TGTGCCAGCAGCTTGGCCGGATCATCCTACGAGCAGTACTTC. This chain joins TRBV5-4 and TRBJ2-7; D call uncertain. Trimming took 0 bases from V and 1 from J, leaving 8 bases between them. CDR1 SGHNT and CDR2 YYREEE come from the germline V gene (reference sequence). This CDR3 has 14 residues.

The chain uses TRBV4-1 and TRBJ1-1, with 9 bases identical to TRBD1. Germline CDR1 reads MGHRA; CDR2 reads YSYEKL. V trimming: 4 bases; J trimming: 4 bases; junction bases outside the gene matches: 4. CDR3 length equals 14 residues. The CDR3 DNA sequence: TGCGCCAGCAGCCTGAGACAGGGGGTCACTGAAGCTTTCTTT. Amino acid sequence: CASSLRQGVTEAFF.

The rearrangement joins TRBV4-3 to TRBJ2-3, with 13 nucleotides matching TRBD2. Germline assignment: CDR1 LGHNA and CDR2 YSLEER. The ends lost 3 bases at V and 4 bases at J; junction bases unmatched: 13. This CDR3 contains 19 residues. The CDR3 loop reads CASSHHSDKLAGGPDTQYF. The DNA for the CDR3 is TGCGCCAGCAGCCACCACTCCGATAAACTAGCGGGGGGGCCAGATACGCAGTATTTT.

The chain couples TRBV4-2 to TRBJ2-2; TRBD2 might be the D (7 bases). V lost 2 bases and J 0 bases, leaving 10 bases between the germline ends. The CDR3 extends over 16 amino acids. The germline V gene encodes CDR1 LGHNA and CDR2 YNFKEQ. CDR3 in amino acids: CASSQPGGANTGELFF. CDR3 in DNA: TGTGCCAGCAGCCAACCGGGGGGCGCGAACACCGGGGAGCTGTTTTTT.

The J gene is TRBJ2-1, the V gene TRBV7-9; 7 nucleotides agree with TRBD1. Germline V gene data show CDR1 as SEHNR and CDR2 as FQNEAQ (reference sequence). CDR3 length: 17 amino acids. V dropped 5 bases and J dropped 1; count of bases not matched to a gene: 11. The CDR3 coding sequence is TGTGCCAGCAGCCCGACCCAAGACAGGGCTTCCTACAATGAGCAGTTCTTC. It specifies CASSPTQDRASYNEQFF.

The chain joins TRBV27 to TRBJ1-6; 9 bases line up with TRBD1. The germline V gene has CDR1 MNHEY and CDR2 SMNVEV (reference sequence). Trimming cost V 5 bases and J 2 bases; bases outside gene matches: 4. The CDR3 runs 16 residues. CDR3 sequence reads: CASSPTGGPYNSPLHF. In DNA form, the CDR3 reads TGTGCCAGCAGTCCTACAGGGGGCCCCTATAATTCACCCCTCCACTTT.

V usage is TRBV5-1 and J usage is TRBJ2-4; unclear D gene. CDR1 is SGHRS, CDR2 YFSETQ, per germline. The CDR3 has 14 amino acids. The V and J ends lost 7 bases and 9 bases respectively, with 20 bases between them. Here the CDR3 reads CASSPGPLPGIQYF. The CDR3 nucleotides read TGCGCCAGCTCCCCGGGCCCTCTACCCGGCATTCAGTACTTC.